This section outlines one TCR beta chain sequence together with its context. The data were taken from a study of technical replicates of blood from a few donors. The CDR3 is 16 amino acids. Germline CDR1 reads MNHEY; CDR2 reads SMNVEV (reference sequence). V was clipped by 6 bases and J by 7 bases; unmatched bases: 12. Profiled with immunoSEQ multiplex PCR; TCRdb holds only in-frame clones, not every one. The sample carries about 48,000 clones, 92% recorded once. The receptor's source is a human donor in good health. Some clones in this sample may be carry-over from other donors' samples. V gene TRBV27 combines with J gene TRBJ1-5, with 10 nucleotides matching TRBD1. What was sequenced was PBMCs. As DNA, the CDR3 is TGTGCCAGCAGGCCGTCGGGACAGGGGTCGTGGCAGCCCCAGCATTTT. It encodes CASRPSGQGSWQPQHF.